This record concerns one T cell receptor beta chain sequence. The same CDR3 is also encoded by other DNA sequences in this sample. The data stem from a study of cytomegalovirus exposure and HLA in healthy donors. Repertoires were generated with immunoSEQ multiplex PCR, while TCRdb's copy carries only in-frame clones and drops some. The sample has 150,000 to 200,000 clones, 75% to 95% seen once. V lost 3 bases and J lost 5, with 4 bases in between. The germline V gene encodes CDR1 ENHRY and CDR2 SYGVKD. This CDR3 contains 11 residues. The TCR was taken from a woman younger than 30 in good health and CMV-seropositive. The chain combines TRBV10-3 with TRBJ2-5; D gene unclear. Input material: PBMCs. The CDR3 region has the DNA TGTGCCATCAGTGAACGGGAGACCCAGTACTTC. Translation gives CAISERETQYF.